A single sample is the source of the 25 T cell receptor beta chains below, sequenced in a study of blood T cell repertoires in COVID-19. Data came from immunoSEQ multiplex PCR; TCRdb stores just in-frame clones and leaves some out. Counted here are about 120,000 clones, just over 90% occurring once; the ten biggest clones make up about 1.9%. Sample: peripheral blood. The receptors here all came from a human donor with active COVID-19. The donor label of this sample is uncertain.

This chain links TRBV2 with TRBJ2-2; TRBD1 matches at 7 bases. V dropped 8 bases and J dropped 6; count of bases not matched to a gene: 12. The CDR3 totals 15 residues. The germline CDR1 and CDR2 sequences are SNHLY and FYNNEI. The CDR3 reads CASLRQGVPSGELFF. CDR3 DNA: TGTGCCAGCCTAAGGCAGGGGGTGCCATCCGGGGAGCTGTTTTTT.

The rearrangement uses TRBV28 and TRBJ2-1; 8 bases are shared with TRBD1. The trim removed 6 bases at V and 6 bases at J, leaving 1 base unmatched. Per germline, CDR1 MDHEN and CDR2 SYDVKM. CDR3 length: 12 amino acids. CDR3 sequence: CASRGQANEQFF. DNA for the CDR3: TGTGCCAGCAGGGGACAGGCCAATGAGCAGTTCTTC. Full variable domain (rest looked up from reference TRBV28 and TRBJ2-1): DVKVTQSSRYLVKRTGEKVFLECVQDMDHENMFWYRQDPGLGLRLIYFSYDVKMKEKGDIPEGYSVSREKKERFSLILESASTNQTSMYLCASRGQANEQFFGPGTRLTVL.

The chain employs TRBV19 and TRBJ1-6; maybe TRBD1 (6 bases). This CDR3 is 14 amino acids long. CDR1 and CDR2 from the germline V gene are LNHDA and SQIVND (reference sequence). V lost 5 bases to trimming and J lost 5 bases, with 10 bases between them. CDR3 bases: TGTGCCAGTAGTCCGGGACACAATAATTCACCCCTCCACTTT. Translating gives CASSPGHNNSPLHF.

V and J are TRBV29-1 and TRBJ2-3, with D perhaps matching TRBD2 (6 bases). V lost 6 bases, J lost 2 bases, and 18 bases lay in between. This CDR3 is 15 amino acids long. Germline V lookup: CDR1 SQVTM, CDR2 ANQGSEA. Here the CDR3 DNA reads TGCAGCGTAGCCGGGAGCCTTACTTCCACAGATACGCAGTATTTT. Its translation is CSVAGSLTSTDTQYF.

A word on this clone: Within the sample, other DNA sequences also encode this same CDR3. The rearrangement joins TRBV9 to TRBJ1-1; D call uncertain. The CDR3 contains 13 residues. V lost 0 bases to trimming and J lost 1 base, with 4 bases between them. Germline assignment: CDR1 SGDLS and CDR2 YYNGEE. The chain's CDR3 is CASSVAGNTEAFF. The CDR3 DNA reads as TGTGCCAGCAGCGTAGCCGGGAACACTGAAGCTTTCTTT.

The chain uses TRBV6-2 or TRBV6-3 and TRBJ1-1, with 8 nucleotides matching TRBD1. The CDR3 is 18 amino acids. Germline V gene data show CDR1 as MNHEY and CDR2 as SVGEGT. The V gene end was trimmed by 0 bases and the J gene end by 3 bases; junction bases not matched to a gene: 12. The CDR3 loop is CASSYSMDREMGDTEAFF. CDR3 coding DNA: TGTGCCAGCAGTTACTCGATGGACAGGGAAATGGGGGACACTGAAGCTTTCTTT.

The CDR3 loop reads CASMRQSEQFF. The CDR3, as DNA: TGTGCCAGCATGAGGCAGAGTGAGCAGTTCTTC. The gene calls are TRBV27 and TRBJ2-1; D is uncertain. Trimming removed 7 bases at V and 9 bases at J, with 10 bases between. Germline CDR1 and CDR2: MNHEY and SMNVEV (reference sequence). The CDR3 sequence is 11 residues long.

The chain employs TRBV3-1 (or the pseudogene TRBV3-2) and TRBJ1-2; TRBD1 aligns across 10 bases. From germline, CDR1 is LGHDT and CDR2 YNNKEL (reference sequence). The CDR3 consists of 16 residues. V lost 5 bases, J lost 6 bases, and 12 bases stayed unmatched. The CDR3 sequence: CASSFQTGGLYDGYTF. The CDR3 DNA is TGTGCCAGCAGCTTTCAGACAGGGGGCTTGTACGATGGCTACACCTTC.

This clone came up a few times. The CDR3 DNA reads TGCAGCGTTGGGCAAAACACCGGGGAGCTGTTTTTT. It translates to CSVGQNTGELFF. V and J are TRBV29-1 and TRBJ2-2; D is unclear. The V end lost 4 bases, the J end lost 2 bases, and 5 bases lay between the germline ends. Germline V CDR1 and CDR2: SQVTM, ANQGSEA. The CDR3 runs 12 residues.

The rearrangement uses TRBV19 and TRBJ2-3; 8 bases agree with TRBD2. The CDR3 consists of 15 residues. V gave up 3 bases and J gave up 1 base; unmatched junction bases: 3. CDR1 LNHDA and CDR2 SQIVND come from the germline V gene (reference sequence). CDR3 loop: CASSIGGGRTDTQYF. CDR3 DNA sequence: TGTGCCAGTAGTATTGGCGGGGGGCGCACAGATACGCAGTATTTT.

Here the CDR3 reads CASSWGFGEGETQYF. CDR3 DNA: TGTGCCAGCAGCTGGGGATTCGGGGAGGGAGAGACCCAGTACTTC. V is TRBV7-9 and J is TRBJ2-5; 7 bases are shared with TRBD2. V dropped 4 bases and J dropped 4; count of bases not matched to a gene: 9. The germline gives CDR1 SEHNR, CDR2 FQNEAQ (reference sequence). This CDR3 has 15 amino acids.

The rearrangement links TRBV7-2 to TRBJ2-2, with TRBD1 identical over 9 bases. Germline assignment: CDR1 SGHTA and CDR2 FQGNSA. J was trimmed by 5 bases and V by 5 bases; bases with no gene match: 9. The CDR3 spans 16 residues. Here the CDR3 reads CASSPGTGISTGELFF. In nucleotides, the CDR3 is TGTGCCAGCAGCCCCGGGACAGGGATCTCAACCGGGGAGCTGTTTTTT.

This sequence joins TRBV2 and TRBJ1-5, with D perhaps TRBD1 (5 bases). The CDR3 runs 14 residues. Germline-derived CDR1 and CDR2 are SNHLY and FYNNEI. The germline V and J ends were trimmed by 4 bases and 4 bases, with 11 bases remaining between them. The CDR3 DNA is TGTGCCAGCAGTGTAGGGGCAGGGAATCAGCCCCAGCATTTT. This gives the protein CASSVGAGNQPQHF.

The V and J genes are TRBV4-3 and TRBJ1-2, with D possibly matching TRBD1 (5 bases). The ends were cut back, 0 bases at V and 5 bases at J, with 10 bases in the middle. CDR1 is LGHNA and CDR2 is YSLEER in the germline V gene. The CDR3 is 14 residues long. The CDR3 spells CASSQDKGVYGYTF. The CDR3 DNA reads TGCGCCAGCAGCCAAGATAAAGGGGTATATGGCTACACCTTC.

The genes are TRBV7-2 and TRBJ2-5; TRBD2 agrees at 11 bases. Looked up from germline, CDR1 is SGHTA and CDR2 is FQGNSA. The CDR3 is 16 residues long. V was clipped by 2 bases and J by 4 bases; unmatched bases: 6. DNA for the CDR3: TGTGCCAGCAGCTTACGGCTAGCGGGGGGCAGAGAGACCCAGTACTTC. It encodes CASSLRLAGGRETQYF.

The genes are TRBV5-6 and TRBJ2-2; maybe TRBD1 (6 bases). Germline V gene lookup returns CDR1 SGHDT and CDR2 YYEEEE. This CDR3 contains 14 residues. Trimming removed 4 bases from V and 4 bases from J, with 11 bases in between. The CDR3 sequence is CASSPDSVTGELFF. As DNA, the CDR3 is TGTGCCAGCAGCCCGGACAGCGTCACCGGGGAGCTGTTTTTT.

This chain connects TRBV2 to TRBJ2-5; 8 positions agree with TRBD2. This CDR3 has 14 residues. With V trimmed by 6 bases and J by 2 bases, 5 bases remained unmatched. The germline gives CDR1 SNHLY, CDR2 FYNNEI. This CDR3 is CASRDTSGQETQYF. The CDR3 bases are TGTGCCAGCAGAGACACTAGCGGTCAAGAGACCCAGTACTTC.

This clone was counted a single time. V gene TRBV6-5 combines with J gene TRBJ1-1; D gene uncertain. CDR1 is MNHEY and CDR2 is SVGAGI in the germline V gene. V was shortened by 6 bases and J by 3 bases, with 17 bases between the two germline ends. The CDR3 spans 15 residues. The DNA of the CDR3 is TGTGCCAGCAGGACCCACGACCAGGTGGACACTGAAGCTTTCTTT. Its protein product is CASRTHDQVDTEAFF.

The chain couples TRBV5-6 to TRBJ1-6; 7 nucleotides line up with TRBD1. CDR1 and CDR2 (germline): SGHDT, YYEEEE. CDR3 length: 15 residues. Losses at the gene ends were 4 bases for V and 4 bases for J; bases not matched to a gene: 5. The CDR3 sequence is CASSTRDSYNSPLHF. The CDR3 coding sequence is TGTGCCAGCAGCACCCGGGACAGTTATAATTCACCCCTCCACTTT.

CDR3 bases: TGTGCCAGCCGGAGGTTTGTGATAAATGAAAAACTGTTTTTT. This translates into CASRRFVINEKLFF. This chain uses TRBV6-5 with TRBJ1-4; D unresolved. The CDR3 is made up of 14 amino acids. The V end was cut by 8 bases, the J end by 5 bases, with 15 bases between. Germline values: CDR1 MNHEY, CDR2 SVGAGI.

This rearrangement joins TRBV5-4 to TRBJ1-6; TRBD1 might be the D (6 bases). Germline assignment: CDR1 SGHNT and CDR2 YYREEE (reference sequence). This CDR3 comprises 15 residues. V was shortened by 0 bases and J by 7 bases, with 11 bases between the two germline ends. The CDR3, as DNA: TGTGCCAGCAGCTTGGTAGGGCAGGGGAATTCACCCCTCCACTTT. Its translation is CASSLVGQGNSPLHF.

V is TRBV18 and J is TRBJ2-1, with 9 nucleotides matching TRBD1. Germline CDR1 KGHSH, CDR2 LQKENI. The V gene end was trimmed by 2 bases and the J gene end by 10 bases; junction bases not matched to a gene: 6. The CDR3 sequence is 14 residues long. The CDR3 sequence is CASSPLGQGYEQFF. The CDR3 DNA reads TGTGCCAGCTCACCATTAGGACAGGGGTACGAGCAGTTCTTC.

In its sample, this clone was seen a few times. The rearrangement uses TRBV4-1 and TRBJ1-5; no clear D gene. CDR1 and CDR2 from the germline V gene are MGHRA and YSYEKL. V lost 3 bases and J lost 1, with 10 bases in between. The length of the CDR3 is 15 residues. The CDR3 loop is CASSQEDLSNQPQHF. The CDR3 DNA reads TGCGCCAGCAGCCAGGAGGACTTAAGCAATCAGCCCCAGCATTTT.

The J gene is TRBJ1-5, the V gene TRBV18; D not certain. The V gene's germline CDR1 is KGHSH and CDR2 LQKENI. Trimming removed 2 bases at V and 3 bases at J, with 11 bases between. CDR3 size: 15 residues. The CDR3 here is CASSPEVGHNQPQHF. The DNA for the CDR3 is TGTGCCAGCTCACCAGAAGTTGGCCACAATCAGCCCCAGCATTTT.

The chain recombines TRBV7-2 with TRBJ2-1; possibly TRBD2 for D (5 bases). The CDR3 runs to 11 residues. V was shortened by 5 bases and J by 15 bases, with 14 bases between the two germline ends. From germline, CDR1 is SGHTA and CDR2 FQGNSA. CDR3 DNA: TGTGCCAGCAGCCCCGGGGTAGCACCGTTCTTC. Translated: CASSPGVAPFF.